This T cell receptor beta chain was identified in a study of cytomegalovirus exposure and HLA in healthy donors. Whole-study findings and limits: Common viral pathogens seemed, in a later analysis, to connect with several of the most significant clusters. Association with HLA alleles at 0.05 false discovery rate was found for 15,000 or so TCR beta sequences in a later analysis. Only CMV serostatus was available as immune exposure information.

About this clone itself: The antigen is not known.

PCR amplification relied on 60 Vbeta primers (plus 13 Jbeta primers). Authors' processing steps: In a later analysis, roughly 86 million unique TCR beta chains included roughly 11 million shared by two or more donors. TCRdb keeps only in-frame clones here, not all; method: immunoSEQ multiplex PCR. That table furnishes V, J and clone size, whereas the DNA furnished D and trimming. The table has about 190,000 clones, roughly 80% seen once. Unmatched junction bases numbered 2, after V lost 3 bases and J lost 3 bases. Germline CDR1 reads WSHSY; CDR2 reads SAAADI. The CDR3 runs to 13 residues. The source is a man aged 50 to 60 in good health and CMV-seronegative. The J gene is TRBJ2-7, the V gene TRBV10-2, with 7 bases matching TRBD1. The sequencing sample was made of PBMCs. Here the CDR3 reads CASSETGDYEQYF. The CDR3 DNA reads TGCGCCAGCAGTGAAACAGGGGACTACGAGCAGTACTTC.